This T cell receptor beta chain was captured by sequencing in a study of blood T cell repertoires in COVID-19. TCRdb's copy holds only in-frame clones and misses some; the assay was immunoSEQ multiplex PCR. The repertoire consists of 90,000 to 100,000 clones, with approximately 80% occurring once and the leading ten covering 10%. CDR3 length: 15 residues. Germline V gives CDR1 SGHAT, CDR2 FQNNGV. V shed 5 bases, J shed 3 bases, and the junction held 9 bases outside the gene matches. The sequence was collected from a man aged 65 to 79 with acute or convalescent COVID-19. The rearrangement joins TRBV11-2 to TRBJ1-2, with 7 positions matching TRBD1. Sequenced material: peripheral blood. The CDR3 here is CASSPQGVPHYGYTF. CDR3 nucleotides: TGTGCCAGCAGCCCCCAGGGGGTCCCTCACTATGGCTACACCTTC. Variable domain in full (rest from reference TRBV11-2 and TRBJ1-2): EAGVAQSPRYKIIEKRQSVAFWCNPISGHATLYWYQQILGQGPKLLIQFQNNGVVDDSQLPKDRFSAERLKGVDSTLKIQPAKLEDSAVYLCASSPQGVPHYGYTFGSGTRLTVV.